This T cell receptor beta chain was obtained from a study of graft-versus-host responses after intestinal transplantation. Germline V lookup: CDR1 SNHLY, CDR2 FYNNEI. V lost 6 bases, J lost 3 bases, and 15 bases stayed unmatched. The CDR3 is 17 amino acids. Here immunoSEQ multiplex PCR was the method, and the copy in TCRdb shows in-frame clones only, minus some. The table lists about 100,000 clones, approximately 88% of them singletons. This clone appeared once. Its antigen is not identified. The receptor was isolated from a human donor who was the organ donor for an intestinal transplant. The specimen was unstimulated CD4+ T cells sorted from spleen or lymph node cells, collected before transplant. The rearrangement uses TRBV2 and TRBJ1-1; 8 bases fit TRBD1. The CDR3 DNA reads as TGTGCCAGCAGGCTTTCCGACAGGGGCAGGCGAGACACTGAAGCTTTCTTT. Protein: CASRLSDRGRRDTEAFF.